These 22 T cell receptor beta chains were sequenced from one sample in a study of regulatory T cells in long-lasting Graves disease. Indicated time point: persistent/refractory GD, antithyroid drugs over 5 years with positive TRAb. The TCR library was made from RNA that had been extracted from PBMCs in TRIzol. Arm-PCR of CDR3 regions and iRepertoire HTBI primers were used to build TCR beta libraries. One entry per CDR3 protein, called by TCRdb with MiXCR from the multiplex PCR reads. Among approximately 470,000 distinct CDR3 sequences listed, around 20% were seen once. This specimen was peripheral blood mononuclear cells (PBMCs), taken when the disease was refractory, from a patient treated with antithyroid drugs. These receptors were obtained from a female donor with Graves disease.

Many counts were recorded for this clonotype. The V gene is TRBV28, the J gene TRBJ1-2; no definite D call. CDR1 MDHEN and CDR2 SYDVKM come from the germline V gene. The germline V and J ends were trimmed by 3 bases and 0 bases, with 8 bases remaining between them. The CDR3 covers 14 residues. CDR3 protein: CASSFGRANYGYTF. The CDR3 DNA reads as TGTGCCAGCAGTTTCGGCCGAGCTAACTATGGCTACACCTTC.

Ten or more counts support this clonotype. The rearrangement links TRBV7-9 to TRBJ2-7; D tentatively reads TRBD1 or TRBD2 (5 bases each). V was pared by 1 base and J by 3 bases, with 19 bases between. CDR3 length equals 17 residues. Germline values: CDR1 SEHNR, CDR2 FQNEAQ (reference sequence). The CDR3: CASSLVLSGASVYEQYF. The CDR3 DNA reads as TGTGCCAGCAGCTTAGTTTTGTCCGGGGCCTCCGTCTACGAGCAGTACTTC.

This clonotype was recorded at least ten times. This chain joins TRBV2 and TRBJ2-7; TRBD2 matches at 8 bases. This CDR3 region has 13 residues. V lost 6 bases and J lost 5; bases outside the gene matches: 6. Germline lookup yields CDR1 SNHLY and CDR2 FYNNEI. The DNA for the CDR3 is TGTGCCAGCAGCGTCAAGCGGGAGAACGAGCAGTACTTC. This codes for CASSVKRENEQYF.

A remark on this clonotype: A read error is possible here, since a much larger clone lies one base away. J is TRBJ2-2 and V is TRBV11-3; the match to TRBD1 covers 7 bases. Germline V lookup: CDR1 SGHNT, CDR2 YENEEA. This CDR3 is 15 amino acids long. In DNA, the CDR3 is TGTGCCGGCAGCTCGTACAGGGGAGCTGACGGGGAGCTGTTTTTT. Protein sequence: CAGSSYRGADGELFF.

This clonotype came up many times. The chain uses TRBV27 and TRBJ1-5; no clear D. Germline V gene data show CDR1 as MNHEY and CDR2 as SMNVEV (reference sequence). Deletions cut 9 bases from V and 7 bases from J, with 19 bases between. The CDR3 runs to 14 residues. This CDR3 is CASSDLGVGQPQHF. The CDR3 nucleotides read TGTGCCAGTAGCGATTTGGGAGTCGGCCAGCCCCAGCATTTT.

Of note for this clonotype: At one end the junction does not follow the germline gene, possibly because of a read error. The gene calls are TRBV7-9 and TRBJ1-1; TRBD1 is a possible D gene (5 bases). From germline, CDR1 is SEHNR and CDR2 FQNEAQ (reference sequence). The CDR3 loop spans 13 amino acids. CDR3 coding DNA: TGTGCCAGCAGTAGAGGGGCGAACATTGAAGCTTTCTTT. Residues: CASSRGANIEAFF.

This clonotype was seen many times. V usage is TRBV28 and J usage is TRBJ2-5, with unresolved D. This CDR3 is 13 amino acids long. The V and J ends lost 6 bases and 1 base respectively, with 9 bases between them. Germline-derived CDR1 and CDR2 are MDHEN and SYDVKM. Here the CDR3 DNA reads TGTGCCAGCAGCGTGGTGGTCCAAGAGACCCAGTACTTC. Translated: CASSVVVQETQYF.

This clonotype came up a few times. The gene calls are TRBV3-1 and TRBJ2-3; TRBD1 might be the D (6 bases). The V and J ends lost 7 bases and 4 bases respectively, with 12 bases between them. Germline V gene lookup returns CDR1 LGHDT and CDR2 YNNKEL (reference sequence). This CDR3 has 13 residues. Written as DNA, the CDR3 is TGTGCCAGCACGAGGGGGTGGGCAGATACGCAGTATTTT. Translated: CASTRGWADTQYF.

The table lists this clonotype with many counts. The chain has TRBV11-2 and TRBJ1-6; 8 nucleotides agree with TRBD1. This CDR3 region has 14 residues. V trimming: 5 bases; J trimming: 9 bases; junction bases outside the gene matches: 6. CDR1 SGHAT and CDR2 FQNNGV come from the germline V gene. The DNA of the CDR3 is TGTGCCAGCAGCCTGGGACAGGACCCTTCACCCCTCCACTTT. Translation: CASSLGQDPSPLHF.

This clonotype was observed many times. The V and J genes are TRBV2 and TRBJ1-3; 7 nucleotides agree with TRBD1. From germline, CDR1 is SNHLY and CDR2 FYNNEI. This CDR3 has 14 residues. J lost 3 bases, V lost 6 bases, and 5 bases had no gene match. CDR3 sequence: CASREGAYGNTIYF. The CDR3 nucleotides read TGTGCCAGCAGGGAGGGGGCTTATGGAAACACCATATATTTT. Supplemented by reference TRBV2 and TRBJ1-3, the full variable domain reads EPEVTQTPSHQVTQMGQEVILRCVPISNHLYFYWYRQILGQKVEFLVSFYNNEISEKSEIFDDQFSVERPDGSNFTLKIRSTKLEDSAMYFCASREGAYGNTIYFGEGSWLTVV.

J is TRBJ1-3 and V is TRBV5-1; perhaps TRBD1 as D (6 bases). Trimming left V 0 bases short and J 0 bases short, with 10 bases between. The CDR3 has 16 amino acids. The germline gives CDR1 SGHRS, CDR2 YFSETQ. The CDR3 nucleotides read TGCGCCAGCAGCTTGGCCAGGGGTAGCTCTGGAAACACCATATATTTT. It codes for CASSLARGSSGNTIYF. Using reference TRBV5-1 and TRBJ1-3 for the parts outside the CDR3, the full variable domain is KAGVTQTPRYLIKTRGQQVTLSCSPISGHRSVSWYQQTPGQGLQFLFEYFSETQRNKGNFPGRFSGRQFSNSRSEMNVSTLELGDSALYLCASSLARGSSGNTIYFGEGSWLTVV.

With respect to this clonotype: The junction does not match germline at one end; this may be a read error. The chain carries TRBV10-3 and TRBJ2-7; the match to TRBD2 covers 8 bases. Per germline, CDR1 ENHRY and CDR2 SYGVKD. This CDR3 spans 14 amino acids. CDR3 residues: CAIGEAAGAYEQYF. The CDR3 bases are TGTGCCATCGGTGAGGCAGCGGGAGCATACGAGCAGTACTTC.

This clonotype was picked up many times. The chain is built from TRBV3-1 and TRBJ1-1; D not certain. Trimming cost V 0 bases and J 0 bases, with 2 bases left between them. Looked up from germline, CDR1 is LGHDT and CDR2 is YNNKEL (reference sequence). The CDR3 consists of 13 residues. The CDR3 sequence: CASSQEMNTEAFF. Written as DNA, the CDR3 is TGTGCCAGCAGCCAAGAAATGAACACTGAAGCTTTCTTT.

In its sample, this clonotype was seen many times. This chain connects TRBV6-2 or TRBV6-3 to TRBJ1-2; D call uncertain. The CDR3 covers 12 residues. Trimming shortened V by 2 bases and J by 4 bases, and 5 bases separated the two germline ends. Germline lookup yields CDR1 MNHEY and CDR2 SVGEGT. The CDR3 DNA reads as TGTGCCAGCAGTTACAGGTCCTATGGCTACACCTTC. Translating gives CASSYRSYGYTF.

The rearrangement links TRBV4-3 to TRBJ2-5; D is ambiguous. Germline lookup yields CDR1 LGHNA and CDR2 YSLEER. V lost 0 bases and J lost 7, with 9 bases in between. The CDR3 sequence is 13 residues long. Here the CDR3 reads CASSQEVPSTQYF. In nucleotides, the CDR3 is TGCGCCAGCAGCCAAGAGGTCCCTTCGACCCAGTACTTC.

This clonotype was recorded many times. J is TRBJ1-5 and V is TRBV27; unclear D gene. This CDR3 has 12 residues. The germline gives CDR1 MNHEY, CDR2 SMNVEV (reference sequence). V was shortened by 7 bases and J by 2 bases, with 6 bases between the two germline ends. The CDR3 sequence: CASTSGNQPQHF. The CDR3 bases are TGTGCCAGCACTTCGGGCAATCAGCCCCAGCATTTT.

This clonotype has a count of ten or more. The V call is TRBV28, the J call TRBJ2-2; possibly TRBD2 for D (6 bases). With 7 bases removed from V and 1 base from J, the gap between germline ends came to 22 bases. Germline-derived CDR1 and CDR2 are MDHEN and SYDVKM. This CDR3 contains 18 residues. The CDR3 coding sequence is TGTGCCAGCACTCTTTCGGGGTGGGACTGGATGAACACCGGGGAGCTGTTTTTT. It yields the protein CASTLSGWDWMNTGELFF.

In its sample, this clonotype was seen a few times. V and J are TRBV29-1 and TRBJ2-2, with D unresolved. The CDR3 is 11 amino acids. From germline, CDR1 is SQVTM and CDR2 ANQGSEA. V was clipped by 6 bases and J by 3 bases, with 5 bases between them. In DNA form, the CDR3 reads TGCAGCGTCCAGTACACCGGGGAGCTGTTTTTT. It yields the protein CSVQYTGELFF.

The chain combines TRBV10-2 with TRBJ2-7; TRBD1 is a possible D gene (5 bases). CDR1 is WSHSY, CDR2 SAAADI, per germline. There are 16 residues in the CDR3. V lost 2 bases, J lost 0 bases, and 14 bases lay in between. CDR3 coding DNA: TGCGCCAGCAGTGAGGGGGCAGGGCTAACCTCCTACGAGCAGTACTTC. Translation: CASSEGAGLTSYEQYF.

This clonotype appeared many times. The V and J genes are TRBV6-1 and TRBJ2-4; 7 bases line up with TRBD2. The germline gives CDR1 MNHNS, CDR2 SASEGT. There are 16 residues in the CDR3. The V and J ends lost 5 bases and 0 bases, in that order; junction bases with no gene match: 7. The CDR3 DNA follows: TGTGCCAGCAGTCCGCTAGCGGTCCTAGCCAAAAACATTCAGTACTTC. This gives the protein CASSPLAVLAKNIQYF.

The chain combines TRBV19 with TRBJ2-2; unclear D gene. The CDR3 consists of 10 residues. The V and J ends lost 7 bases and 7 bases respectively, with 4 bases between them. Germline V gene data show CDR1 as LNHDA and CDR2 as SQIVND (reference sequence). CDR3 amino acids: CASKGGELFF. CDR3 nucleotides: TGTGCCAGTAAGGGCGGGGAGCTGTTTTTT.

This clonotype came up many times. The V gene is TRBV20-1, the J gene TRBJ2-7, with TRBD2 matching 11 bases. Per the germline V gene, CDR1 is DFQATT and CDR2 is SNEGSKA (reference sequence). V lost 3 bases and J lost 4; bases outside the gene matches: 2. This CDR3 is 13 amino acids long. CDR3 coding DNA: TGCAGTGCTAGGACTAGCGGGGCATACGAGCAGTACTTC. Translating gives CSARTSGAYEQYF.